Listed below are T cell receptor beta chains from one sample, sequenced in a study of blood T cell repertoires in COVID-19. Generated by immunoSEQ multiplex PCR, the TCRdb table keeps only in-frame clones and is missing some. The data show about 140,000 clones, about four fifths seen once. The sequencing sample was made of peripheral blood. Receptors were obtained from a man at least 80 years old with acute or convalescent COVID-19. Both conserved end residues are part of each CDR3. A row's size may be missing; if present it is once, few, many or a size class.

V: TRBV7-9; size: NA; CDR3: CASSATGEIPQHF
V: TRBV28; size: once; CDR3: CASSSPGKNTGELFF
V: TRBV20-1; size: few; CDR3: CSASRGSSSYNEQFF
V: TRBV7-9; size: NA; CDR3: CASSLTDQPQHF
V: TRBV7-3; size: NA; CDR3: CASSLSSYNEQFF
V: TRBV28; size: NA; CDR3: CASSFLWGQGGSPLHF
V: TRBV4-3; size: NA; CDR3: CASSHSTGPYGYTF
V: TRBV3-1/TRBV3-2; size: NA; CDR3: CASSPRFWEKLFF
V: TRBV7-9; size: NA; CDR3: CASTLTSGQETQYF
V: TRBV4-2; size: NA; CDR3: CASSLAFGLAGHEQYF